Following are 9 T cell receptor beta chains from one sample sequenced in a study of CD8+CD57+ T cells in acquired aplastic anemia. Genomic DNA provided the template from which TCR beta VDJ and CDR3 profiles were obtained. Each CDR3 protein is one row after TCRdb ran MiXCR on the reads. The table has around 170,000 distinct CDR3 sequences, about 45% seen once; the top ten hold roughly 2.9%. Only patients with CD8+CD57+ cell expansion on flow cytometry were chosen for sequencing. What was sequenced was sorted CD4+, CD8+, or CD8+CD57+ T cells (not recorded which) from PBMCs. The origin of the receptors is a human donor with aplastic anemia.

At least ten counts were recorded for this clonotype. The genes are TRBV12-3 or TRBV12-4 and TRBJ1-1; D perhaps matches TRBD1 (6 bases). The CDR3 runs 13 residues. Trimming shortened V by 6 bases and J by 10 bases, and 18 bases separated the two germline ends. The DNA for the CDR3 is TGTGCCAGCAGCCTAGCTCTGGGGGCGGGAGCTTTCTTT. This codes for CASSLALGAGAFF.

This clonotype was seen many times. The chain is built from TRBV2 and TRBJ2-7; D ambiguous. Trimming stripped 8 bases from V and 7 bases from J, with 15 bases between. CDR3 length: 12 amino acids. In germline, CDR1 is SNHLY, CDR2 FYNNEI. The CDR3 nucleotides are TGTGCCAGCGGGGTAGACCTGGGGGAGCAGTACGTC. The encoded protein is CASGVDLGEQYV.

V usage is TRBV27 and J usage is TRBJ2-5, with no clear D. This CDR3 is 13 amino acids long. Germline CDR1 reads MNHEY; CDR2 reads SMNVEV (reference sequence). Trimming stripped 5 bases from V and 2 bases from J, with 9 bases between. The CDR3 bases are TGTGCCAGCAGTATCCAAGGACAAGAGACCCAGTACTTC. It codes for CASSIQGQETQYF.

With respect to this clonotype: The junction departs from germline at one end; a sequencing error may be responsible. The V and J genes are TRBV5-1 and TRBJ2-3; D may be TRBD1 or TRBD2 (5 bases each). This CDR3 comprises 15 residues. Germline V gene lookup returns CDR1 SGHRS and CDR2 YFSETQ. The CDR3: CASRLEVGAPDTQYF. In DNA, the CDR3 is TGCGCCAGCCGCTTGGAAGTCGGGGCACCAGATACGCAGTATTTT.

The rearrangement joins TRBV2 to TRBJ2-7; no clear D. The V gene lost 5 bases and the J gene lost 0 bases, with 11 bases spanning the gap. The germline V gene encodes CDR1 SNHLY and CDR2 FYNNEI. This CDR3 has 14 residues. The CDR3 protein is CASSFPESSYEQYV. CDR3 sequence (DNA): TGTGCCAGCAGTTTTCCCGAAAGCTCCTACGAGCAGTACGTC.

Only one count was recorded for this clonotype. In DNA form, the CDR3 reads TGCAGTGCGGTTTCGGGGGGGGAGGTTACGCAGTATTTT. It is translated as CSAVSGGEVTQYF. This chain joins TRBV20-1 and TRBJ2-3, with 8 bases matching TRBD2. The CDR3 extends over 13 amino acids. Trimming at V came to 6 bases and at J to 8 bases, leaving 10 bases not matched to a gene. Per the germline V gene, CDR1 is DFQATT and CDR2 is SNEGSKA (reference sequence).

This chain connects TRBV12-3 or TRBV12-4 to TRBJ1-2; D possibly corresponds to TRBD1 (5 bases). The germline V and J ends were trimmed by 5 bases and 8 bases, with 15 bases remaining between them. The CDR3 spans 13 residues. DNA of the CDR3: TGTGCCAGCAGTCGGGACGGACTCTCCGGCTACACCTTC. Translated, it gives CASSRDGLSGYTF.

This sequence joins TRBV29-1 and TRBJ1-1, with 7 bases lining up with TRBD1. Germline V gene lookup returns CDR1 SQVTM and CDR2 ANQGSEA. V was clipped by 0 bases and J by 4 bases; unmatched bases: 2. The CDR3 extends over 13 amino acids. CDR3 in amino acids: CSVEDRGGTEAFF. The CDR3 coding sequence is TGCAGCGTTGAAGACAGGGGGGGCACTGAAGCTTTCTTT. Complete variable domain (other parts from reference TRBV29-1 and TRBJ1-1): SAVISQKPSRDICQRGTSLTIQCQVDSQVTMMFWYRQQPGQSLTLIATANQGSEATYESGFVIDKFPISRPNLTFSTLTVSNMSPEDSSIYLCSVEDRGGTEAFFGQGTRLTVV.

This clonotype has ten or more counts. The rearrangement uses TRBV9 and TRBJ2-3; a weak D match, TRBD2 (5 bases). This CDR3 has 14 residues. CDR1 and CDR2 (germline): SGDLS, YYNGEE. V dropped 0 bases and J dropped 8 bases, with 13 bases sitting between them. The CDR3 is CASSVGTGKRTQYF. As DNA, the CDR3 is TGTGCCAGCAGCGTAGGGACGGGGAAGCGTACGCAGTATTTT.